These 28 T cell receptor beta chains came from one sample sequenced in a study of blood T cell repertoires in COVID-19. Only in-frame clones appear in the TCRdb table, and some are missing; sequencing was by immunoSEQ multiplex PCR. Among roughly 200,000 clones listed, 89% were seen once. The sequenced sample was peripheral blood. Receptors originate from a man between 40 and 49 years old with acute or convalescent COVID-19.

A remark on this clone: Other nucleotide sequences from this sample produce the same CDR3. The chain recombines TRBV18 with TRBJ2-5; no clear D. Germline assignment: CDR1 KGHSH and CDR2 LQKENI. The CDR3 has 12 residues. V lost 1 base and J lost 4, with 4 bases in between. The CDR3 reads CASSPRGETQYF. For the CDR3, the DNA is TGTGCCAGCTCACCACGAGGAGAGACCCAGTACTTC.

This chain links TRBV18 with TRBJ1-3; maybe TRBD1 (6 bases). CDR1 is KGHSH and CDR2 is LQKENI in the germline V gene. This CDR3 is 15 amino acids long. V lost 3 bases to trimming and J lost 0 bases, with 9 bases between them. The CDR3 DNA reads as TGTGCCAGCTCACCCCAGGGGTCCTCTGGAAACACCATATATTTT. Its translation is CASSPQGSSGNTIYF.

V gene TRBV4-2 combines with J gene TRBJ2-3, with 9 nucleotides matching TRBD2. Germline CDR1 reads LGHNA; CDR2 reads YNFKEQ. V lost 1 base, J lost 2 bases, and 10 bases stayed unmatched. The CDR3 spans 18 residues. CDR3 bases: TGTGCCAGCAGCCAAGCAAGAGGTAGCGGGGGTCCCACAGATACGCAGTATTTT. As protein: CASSQARGSGGPTDTQYF.

The DNA of the CDR3 is TGTGCCAGCAGCTTAGCGCTAGGGGGGGTCTATGGCTACACCTTC. Translating it yields CASSLALGGVYGYTF. V gene TRBV7-2 combines with J gene TRBJ1-2; D might be TRBD1 (6 bases). There are 15 residues in the CDR3. Germline CDR1 reads SGHTA; CDR2 reads FQGNSA. With 0 bases removed from V and 4 bases from J, the gap between germline ends came to 12 bases.

V usage is TRBV2 and J usage is TRBJ1-4; TRBD1 is a possible D gene (6 bases). The ends were cut back, 7 bases at V and 11 bases at J, with 20 bases in the middle. CDR3 length equals 14 residues. Germline lookup yields CDR1 SNHLY and CDR2 FYNNEI. The CDR3 bases are TGTGCCAGCACACTACCAGGGGAAGGATGGAAACTGTTTTTT. It is translated as CASTLPGEGWKLFF.

This chain links TRBV12-5 with TRBJ2-2; no reliable D call. The V end was cut by 6 bases, the J end by 3 bases, with 17 bases between. The germline V gene encodes CDR1 LGHNT and CDR2 FRNRAP. This CDR3 has 16 amino acids. CDR3 residues: CASGLTRVAYTGELFF. The CDR3 DNA is TGTGCTAGTGGCTTGACCCGGGTCGCTTACACCGGGGAGCTGTTTTTT.

The CDR3 reads CASSLGAPDTQYF. The CDR3 bases are TGTGCCAGCAGCCTAGGGGCCCCAGATACGCAGTATTTT. This chain links TRBV3-1 (or the pseudogene TRBV3-2) with TRBJ2-3; TRBD1 might be the D (5 bases). The ends were cut back, 4 bases at V and 4 bases at J, with 9 bases in the middle. This CDR3 has 13 amino acids. Germline CDR1 and CDR2: LGHDT and YNNKEL (reference sequence).

The genes are TRBV2 and TRBJ2-7; 7 bases are shared with TRBD1. The CDR3 consists of 12 residues. V shed 5 bases and J 6 bases; nucleotides not matched to a gene: 4. Germline CDR1 is SNHLY and CDR2 is FYNNEI. CDR3 protein: CASSSTGAEQYF. The CDR3 DNA follows: TGTGCCAGCAGTTCCACAGGGGCCGAGCAGTACTTC. Complete variable domain (other parts from reference TRBV2 and TRBJ2-7): EPEVTQTPSHQVTQMGQEVILRCVPISNHLYFYWYRQILGQKVEFLVSFYNNEISEKSEIFDDQFSVERPDGSNFTLKIRSTKLEDSAMYFCASSSTGAEQYFGPGTRLTVT.

This chain links TRBV11-2 with TRBJ2-1, with TRBD1 matching over 9 bases. This CDR3 has 15 residues. Germline values: CDR1 SGHAT, CDR2 FQNNGV. V dropped 4 bases and J dropped 7; count of bases not matched to a gene: 8. In DNA, the CDR3 is TGTGCCAGCAGCTACCGGACAGGGGAATTAAATGAGCAGTTCTTC. Its translation: CASSYRTGELNEQFF.

CDR3 sequence reads: CASSKGYVAEAFF. The CDR3 DNA reads as TGTGCCAGCAGCAAAGGATACGTAGCTGAAGCTTTCTTT. The chain employs TRBV21-1 and TRBJ1-1. TRBV21-1 is a pseudogene. The CDR3 runs to 13 residues.

This rearrangement joins TRBV6-7 to TRBJ2-3; D may be TRBD1 (6 bases). TRBV6-7 is annotated as an ORF whose role is uncertain. This CDR3 is built from 17 residues. Trimming pared 7 bases from V and 5 bases from J, leaving 25 bases between. DNA for the CDR3: TGTGCCAGCACCTACTTCCCCCCCCGGCAGGGGATAGATACGCAGTATTTT. It specifies CASTYFPPRQGIDTQYF.

The rearrangement uses TRBV24-1 and TRBJ2-2; a possible D gene is TRBD1 (6 bases). The V end lost 8 bases, the J end lost 6 bases, and 12 bases lay between the germline ends. The CDR3 runs to 13 residues. Per germline, CDR1 KGHDR and CDR2 SFDVKD. The CDR3 is CATNRDGAGELFF. The CDR3 nucleotides are TGTGCCACCAACAGGGACGGGGCCGGGGAGCTGTTTTTT.

CDR3 sequence reads: CASSIVRATEAFF. CDR3 in DNA: TGTGCCAGTAGTATAGTGCGGGCTACAGAAGCTTTCTTT. The V call is TRBV19, the J call TRBJ1-1; D call uncertain. This CDR3 has 13 amino acids. CDR1 and CDR2 (germline): LNHDA, SQIVND (reference sequence). Trimming stripped 1 base from V and 8 bases from J, with 11 bases between.

The chain employs TRBV6-5 and TRBJ1-1, with 9 bases that match TRBD1. CDR3 length: 15 amino acids. V lost 4 bases and J lost 1; bases outside the gene matches: 4. The germline V gene has CDR1 MNHEY and CDR2 SVGAGI. The DNA for the CDR3 is TGTGCCAGCAGTTTTCCGGGACAGGGGAACACTGAAGCTTTCTTT. Protein: CASSFPGQGNTEAFF.

In its sample, this clone was seen a few times. The V call is TRBV27, the J call TRBJ1-2, with unresolved D. The CDR3 totals 13 residues. V was shortened by 2 bases and J by 5 bases, with 9 bases between the two germline ends. The germline V gene has CDR1 MNHEY and CDR2 SMNVEV (reference sequence). CDR3 amino acids: CASSLRQDYGYTF. The CDR3 DNA follows: TGTGCCAGCAGTTTAAGGCAGGATTATGGCTACACCTTC.

The chain uses TRBV4-3 and TRBJ1-2; D is possibly TRBD1 (5 bases). The germline V and J ends were trimmed by 5 bases and 0 bases, with 10 bases remaining between them. The germline gives CDR1 LGHNA, CDR2 YSLEER. This CDR3 region has 14 residues. CDR3 sequence: CASSERQSNYGYTF. CDR3 DNA: TGCGCCAGCAGCGAGAGACAGTCTAACTATGGCTACACCTTC.

This clone was counted at least ten times. The chain couples TRBV7-2 to TRBJ2-3; D perhaps matches TRBD2 (5 bases). The germline V gene encodes CDR1 SGHTA and CDR2 FQGNSA. This CDR3 is 17 amino acids long. V was shortened by 6 bases and J by 2 bases, with 21 bases between the two germline ends. This chain's CDR3 is CASSIRSGRGYTDTQYF. CDR3 nucleotides: TGTGCCAGCAGTATTCGTTCCGGGCGCGGGTACACAGATACGCAGTATTTT.

This chain uses TRBV5-6 with TRBJ1-2, with TRBD1 identical over 7 bases. The ends lost 0 bases at V and 4 bases at J; junction bases unmatched: 3. The CDR3 is 14 residues long. From germline, CDR1 is SGHDT and CDR2 YYEEEE. The CDR3 bases are TGTGCCAGCAGCTTGGCGCAGGGGGTCTATGGCTACACCTTC. Its protein is CASSLAQGVYGYTF. The full variable domain, in which reference TRBV5-6 and TRBJ1-2 provide the parts outside the CDR3, is DAGVTQSPTHLIKTRGQQVTLRCSPKSGHDTVSWYQQALGQGPQFIFQYYEEEERQRGNFPDRFSGHQFPNYSSELNVNALLLGDSALYLCASSLAQGVYGYTFGSGTRLTVV.

The chain recombines TRBV11-2 with TRBJ2-1; 11 bases are shared with TRBD2. With 5 bases clipped from V and 7 bases from J, the junction kept 10 bases outside the gene matches. Germline CDR1 is SGHAT and CDR2 is FQNNGV. The CDR3 is made up of 16 amino acids. CDR3 nucleotide sequence: TGTGCCAGCAGCGAATATCCCGGGACTAGCGGAAATGAGCAGTTCTTC. It yields the protein CASSEYPGTSGNEQFF.

This clone has only a few counts. This chain uses TRBV27 with TRBJ1-1; 8 positions match TRBD1. CDR3 length: 15 residues. The trim removed 6 bases at V and 3 bases at J, leaving 9 bases unmatched. Per germline, CDR1 MNHEY and CDR2 SMNVEV (reference sequence). CDR3: CASRTGQGGDTEAFF. The CDR3 DNA reads as TGTGCCAGCAGAACCGGACAGGGTGGGGACACTGAAGCTTTCTTT.

The V gene is TRBV6-4, the J gene TRBJ2-5; 8 bases fit TRBD2. V was clipped by 3 bases and J by 5 bases; unmatched bases: 8. This CDR3 contains 15 residues. CDR1 is MRHNA, CDR2 SNTAGT, per germline. CDR3 DNA sequence: TGTGCCAGCAGTGAAAGCGGGGGCCGGGGGGAGACCCAGTACTTC. Protein: CASSESGGRGETQYF.

This chain joins TRBV11-2 and TRBJ1-2; D perhaps matches TRBD1 (5 bases). This CDR3 comprises 14 residues. Trimming removed 5 bases from V and 4 bases from J, with 14 bases in between. CDR1 and CDR2 (germline): SGHAT, FQNNGV. The CDR3 region is CASSIAQGIYGYTF. The DNA for the CDR3 is TGTGCCAGCAGCATAGCCCAGGGCATCTATGGCTACACCTTC.

The gene calls are TRBV27 and TRBJ2-5, with D uncertain. The CDR3 contains 12 residues. Trimming shortened V by 6 bases and J by 5 bases, and 10 bases separated the two germline ends. CDR1 is MNHEY and CDR2 is SMNVEV in the germline V gene (reference sequence). The CDR3 DNA sequence: TGTGCCAGCAGCGCATTCGGGGAGACCCAGTACTTC. It is translated as CASSAFGETQYF.

The V gene is TRBV3-1 (or the pseudogene TRBV3-2), the J gene TRBJ1-3, with TRBD1 as a possible D gene (6 bases). The length of the CDR3 is 19 residues. V lost 6 bases, J lost 4 bases, and 28 bases lay in between. In germline, CDR1 is LGHDT, CDR2 YNNKEL (reference sequence). CDR3 sequence (DNA): TGTGCCAGCAGACAACGCTTAACCGGCCCACAGGGAGCCGGAAACACCATATATTTT. It encodes CASRQRLTGPQGAGNTIYF.

This clone was found a few times. The rearrangement uses TRBV7-9 and TRBJ1-1; D remains ambiguous. V dropped 5 bases and J dropped 3 bases, with 10 bases sitting between them. The CDR3 length is 13 residues. Germline V gene sequence: CDR1 SEHNR, CDR2 FQNEAQ (reference sequence). CDR3 nucleotide sequence: TGTGCCAGCAGCCTTGGGAGCCACACTGAAGCTTTCTTT. This encodes CASSLGSHTEAFF.

The chain recombines TRBV12-3 or TRBV12-4 with TRBJ1-5, with D perhaps matching TRBD1 (5 bases). The CDR3 runs to 13 residues. V lost 0 bases, J lost 14 bases, and 14 bases lay in between. CDR3 bases: TGTGCCAGCAGTTTAGCCCCAGGGAAAGGAAAGCATTTT. It yields the protein CASSLAPGKGKHF.

The rearrangement uses TRBV6-5 and TRBJ1-5; no clear D. V dropped 10 bases and J dropped 2 bases, with 9 bases sitting between them. The CDR3 extends over 12 amino acids. Germline V gene data show CDR1 as MNHEY and CDR2 as SVGAGI. The CDR3 sequence is CATSLGNQPQHF. The CDR3 bases are TGTGCCACCTCCCTAGGCAATCAGCCCCAGCATTTT.

This sequence joins TRBV2 and TRBJ1-4; 12 bases line up with TRBD1. After removal of 8 bases from V and 8 bases from J, the junction contained 9 bases not matched to a gene. Germline V gene sequence: CDR1 SNHLY, CDR2 FYNNEI. This CDR3 is 15 amino acids long. CDR3 region: CASGGTGGAGEKLFF. CDR3 in DNA: TGTGCCAGCGGTGGGACAGGGGGCGCTGGGGAAAAACTGTTTTTT.